The 3 T cell receptor beta chains below come from one sample, sequenced in a study of T cell responses to AZD1222 COVID-19 vaccine. Produced via immunoSEQ multiplex PCR; TCRdb's table is partial and in-frame only. The profile shows about 200,000 clones, around 90% of them singletons. The sample here was peripheral blood, taken on day 0 of AZD1222 vaccination. The receptors were gathered from an adult in good health.

J is TRBJ1-5 and V is TRBV4-1; D is undetermined. The CDR3 extends over 15 amino acids. Deletions cut 0 bases from V and 0 bases from J, with 6 bases between. Germline V gene sequence: CDR1 MGHRA, CDR2 YSYEKL. In DNA, the CDR3 is TGCGCCAGCAGCCAAGATAGGAGTAGCAATCAGCCCCAGCATTTT. Its protein product is CASSQDRSSNQPQHF.

This chain links TRBV7-3 with TRBJ2-3; 7 positions agree with TRBD2. This CDR3 is 14 amino acids long. The V and J ends lost 3 bases and 1 base, in that order; junction bases with no gene match: 1. CDR1 and CDR2 (germline): SGHTA, FQGTGA. The CDR3 spells CASSFGRGTDTQYF. The DNA of the CDR3 is TGTGCCAGCAGCTTTGGGAGGGGCACAGATACGCAGTATTTT.

The chain carries TRBV19 and TRBJ1-1, with D hard to call. The V end was cut by 0 bases, the J end by 3 bases, with 11 bases between. There are 15 residues in the CDR3. Per germline, CDR1 LNHDA and CDR2 SQIVND (reference sequence). The CDR3 spells CASSIDPGRDTEAFF. CDR3 coding DNA: TGTGCCAGTAGTATAGATCCGGGGAGGGACACTGAAGCTTTCTTT.